The entry that follows covers one T cell receptor (beta chain) sequence. This sample was included in a study of blood T cell repertoires in COVID-19. Study-wide background: T cells, B-cell-depleted T cells, or PBMCs provided the cDNA or gDNA that served as material.

This CDR3 region has 14 residues. Germline CDR1 LNHDA, CDR2 SQIVND (reference sequence). Trimming cost V 5 bases and J 5 bases; bases outside gene matches: 5. It was during active infection that Seattle patients were enrolled and then longitudinally followed. Original methodology: Estimates of nucleated cell counts were drawn from the amplification of reference gene primers. Here immunoSEQ multiplex PCR was the method, and the copy in TCRdb shows in-frame clones only, minus some. V, J and clone size are those of that table, while D and trimming were read from the DNA. The sample has just over 250,000 clones, over 70% seen once; the top ten hold 9.5% to 13%.

The sequence derives from a woman aged 70 to 79 with COVID-19, enrolled during active disease. The chain has TRBV19 and TRBJ1-4; 7 nucleotides agree with TRBD1. Sequenced material: peripheral blood. The CDR3: CASSHGTENEKLFF. Here the CDR3 DNA reads TGTGCCAGTAGTCACGGGACAGAGAATGAAAAACTGTTTTTT.